This TCR beta chain was sequenced during a study of cytomegalovirus exposure and HLA in healthy donors. The protocol was immunoSEQ multiplex PCR, while the TCRdb copy is restricted to in-frame clones and leaves out a portion. The sample consists of about 400,000 clones, roughly 90% of them appearing once. Whole-study findings and limits: Cytomegalovirus-associated TCR beta chains were listed, numbering roughly 150. Some public TCRs appeared in many individuals, while most sequences were rare.

Remarks on this clone: What it binds is not known.

Germline values: CDR1 MDHEN, CDR2 SYDVKM. The CDR3 contains 14 residues. V lost 6 bases and J 7 bases, leaving 16 bases between the germline ends. The donors were part of the validation cohort of some 120 subjects. That cohort was separate from the first cohort, which comprised under 750 subjects. V is TRBV28 and J is TRBJ2-1; D remains unclear. This TCR derives from a woman between 18 and 30 years old in good health and CMV-seronegative. The sample was PBMCs. The CDR3 DNA reads as TGTGCCAGCAGACCCCCGGCAGCGCAAAATGAGCAGTTCTTC. Translated, it gives CASRPPAAQNEQFF.